This T cell receptor (beta chain) appears in the sequencing data of a study of T cells in Graves' hyperthyroidism and ophthalmopathy. There were TCR beta CDR3 regions amplified from RNA transcripts. Researchers ran a first-round RT-PCR on the TCR CDR3 using the HTBI primer set. From the multiplex PCR reads, TCRdb called clonotypes with MiXCR, one entry per CDR3 protein. The sample includes 350,000 or so distinct CDR3 sequences, around 18% of them seen just once. The ends were cut back, 3 bases at V and 5 bases at J, with 6 bases in the middle. CDR3 length: 11 residues. CDR1 SGHRS and CDR2 YFSETQ come from the germline V gene. Active moderate-to-severe ophthalmopathy, Clinical Activity Score at least 3, NOSPECS at least 4, under 3 months' duration. Uncontrolled infection, other autoimmune disease, pregnancy or lactation barred patients from enrollment. Clinical symptoms, serum thyroxine and TRAb, thyroid ultrasound and orbital computed tomography were used for the diagnoses.

General study results and limits: Researchers found most expanded thyroid clonotypes above 0.001 in blood as well.

In this sample, this clonotype turned up many times. Antigen: not known. This rearrangement joins TRBV5-1 to TRBJ2-7; D gene uncertain. This clonotype was sampled from a woman aged 40 to 55 with Graves' ophthalmopathy. Sequenced sample: blood. DNA of the CDR3: TGCGCCAGCAGCTCCAATGACGAGCAGTACTTC. Its translation: CASSSNDEQYF.